This T cell receptor beta chain was profiled in a study of blood T cell repertoires in COVID-19 (dated by TCRdb to the early 2020s). Some background on the complete study: Samples from collaborators originated in the United States, Italy and Spain and spanned both the acute and convalescent phases of COVID-19. HLA class I and class II types, where available, came from metadata supplied by the sample provider rather than from assay-based typing. Subjects who had been exposed to COVID-19, were actively infected with it, or had recovered from it provided the deeply sampled blood TCRbeta repertoires that made up the dataset. The samples were drawn from two sources: the first 160 participants of the ongoing ImmuneRACE study, and 950 to 1,500 subjects contributed by 6 global collaborators. A freely available public database, intended as a resource for researchers studying the immune response to SARS-CoV-2, is where the repertoires were released. The sample metadata nearly always contained a de-identified subject ID, COVID-19 status, age in years and sex. The material from the prospective study consisted of cDNA or gDNA derived from T cells, B-cell-depleted T cells, or PBMCs. General findings and caveats noted by the study authors: Clinical and demographic metadata were provided uncurated, with the amount varying by source and participant.

The collaborating institutions used their own protocols to collect whole blood in K2EDTA tubes. For TCRbeta analysis, collaborators shipped samples as frozen whole blood, isolated PBMCs, or DNA extracted from either of those sample types. TCRbeta CDR3 regions were amplified from genomic DNA by means of the immunoSEQ Assay, a bias-controlled multiplex PCR. On the study's bioinformatics: The number of nucleated cells in each sample was estimated from the amplification of reference gene primers within the assay. To quantify the absolute abundance of each unique TCRbeta CDR3 rearrangement, sequence reads were collapsed and filtered. Productive Simpson clonality was computed per sample as the square root of Simpson's diversity index over productive rearrangements. Not all clones reach the TCRdb copy of this immuneACCESS table, which keeps in-frame sequences only. Checked studies attribute under half of the gap to unresolved V genes and leave the rest unexplained. Clone size and the V and J calls come from that table; the DNA yielded D and trimming. Within this sample are fewer than 100,000 clones, with 80% to 90% of them counted one time only. Less than 9.5% of the sample is held by the ten biggest clonotypes.

The CDR3 runs 12 amino acids, cysteine and phenylalanine included. Only the CDR3 DNA stays, 36 bases, in frame from base 1. In the germline V gene (reference sequence), CDR1 corresponds to LNHDA and CDR2 to SQIVND. V is reduced by 9 bases and J by 4 bases, leaving a spacing of 10 bases between them. Turning to this clone: Its target antigen remains unknown. Base qualities were left out, and no much larger clone turns up one base away.

Recombination linked TRBV19 to TRBJ1-5; the D gene is possibly TRBD1, with 6 bases matching. This clonotype was obtained from a man in his 60s with acute or convalescent COVID-19. Sequences were obtained from peripheral blood. The CDR3 protein: CASGQNNQPQHF. Read as DNA, the sequence is TGTGCCAGCGGACAGAATAATCAGCCCCAGCATTTT.